These 12 T cell receptor beta chains originate from one sample sequenced in a study of T-cell reconstitution after alpha-beta-depleted transplantation in children. Unique molecular identifiers were incorporated into the prepared TCRbeta library. TCRdb re-analysed the PCR reads in MiXCR, keeping a single row per CDR3 protein. The sample has some 550,000 distinct CDR3 sequences, about 16% seen once; the top ten hold 2.5% to 3.5%. The source material was PBMCs from the stem cell graft donor, sampled from the stem cell graft. The receptors come from a human donor who donated a stem cell graft to a child with acute lymphoblastic leukemia.

This clonotype came up a few times. The CDR3 DNA sequence: TGTGCCAGCAGACTAGGACAGGGGGCAACTAATGAAAAACTGTTTTTT. Amino acid sequence: CASRLGQGATNEKLFF. The V call is TRBV6-1, the J call TRBJ1-4; 10 bases align to TRBD1. Trimming at V came to 6 bases and at J to 0 bases, leaving 4 bases not matched to a gene. The CDR3 has 16 residues. From germline, CDR1 is MNHNS and CDR2 SASEGT.

The chain links TRBV5-1 to TRBJ2-7, with 7 bases aligning to TRBD1. The CDR3 contains 16 residues. Germline CDR1 and CDR2: SGHRS and YFSETQ. V shed 3 bases and J 0 bases; nucleotides not matched to a gene: 9. In DNA, the CDR3 is TGCGCCAGCAGCTACTCCCCGGGACAGTCCTCCTACGAGCAGTACTTC. It encodes CASSYSPGQSSYEQYF.

This clonotype was counted between two and nine times. This chain uses TRBV3-1 with TRBJ1-1, with D maybe TRBD1 (6 bases). V was shortened by 7 bases and J by 1 base, with 16 bases between the two germline ends. From germline, CDR1 is LGHDT and CDR2 YNNKEL (reference sequence). This CDR3 contains 15 residues. The CDR3 protein is CASNPTGLENTEAFF. CDR3 DNA sequence: TGTGCCAGCAACCCGACAGGACTTGAGAACACTGAAGCTTTCTTT.

This clonotype came up a few times. The chain links TRBV20-1 to TRBJ2-7, with unresolved D. Germline V gene sequence: CDR1 DFQATT, CDR2 SNEGSKA (reference sequence). The CDR3 totals 14 residues. V was shortened by 0 bases and J by 4 bases, with 13 bases between the two germline ends. As DNA, the CDR3 is TGCAGTGCTAGAGATCTGGTGGGATCTTACGAGCAGTACTTC. Its translation: CSARDLVGSYEQYF.

This clonotype was seen a handful of times. J is TRBJ1-2 and V is TRBV10-3; D possibly corresponds to TRBD1 (6 bases). The V and J ends lost 10 bases and 5 bases respectively, with 17 bases between them. The germline CDR1 and CDR2 sequences are ENHRY and SYGVKD. This CDR3 has 13 residues. The CDR3 DNA reads TGTGCCACCCAAACGGGGGGCTGGTATGGCTACACCTTC. Translated, it gives CATQTGGWYGYTF.

The gene calls are TRBV6-5 and TRBJ2-3, with D perhaps TRBD1 (6 bases). Per germline, CDR1 MNHEY and CDR2 SVGAGI. V gave up 4 bases and J gave up 4 bases, with 18 bases separating them. CDR3 length equals 16 residues. The CDR3 loop reads CASSFWGPPPADTQYF. The CDR3 DNA is TGTGCCAGCAGTTTCTGGGGGCCCCCCCCGGCAGATACGCAGTATTTT.

This chain uses TRBV18 with TRBJ1-5; 7 bases match TRBD1. This CDR3 has 14 amino acids. CDR1 is KGHSH, CDR2 LQKENI, per germline. The V gene end was trimmed by 3 bases and the J gene end by 7 bases; junction bases not matched to a gene: 6. DNA of the CDR3: TGTGCCAGCTCACCCGACAGGGTCGGCCAGCCCCAGCATTTT. It is translated as CASSPDRVGQPQHF.

The chain is built from TRBV5-1 and TRBJ1-5; maybe TRBD1 (6 bases). Trimming removed 0 bases at V and 0 bases at J, with 7 bases between. CDR3 size: 15 residues. From germline, CDR1 is SGHRS and CDR2 YFSETQ. The CDR3 loop reads CASSLGDISNQPQHF. The CDR3 coding sequence is TGCGCCAGCAGCTTGGGGGACATTAGCAATCAGCCCCAGCATTTT. The variable domain in full, with the rest retrieved from reference TRBV5-1 and TRBJ1-5, is KAGVTQTPRYLIKTRGQQVTLSCSPISGHRSVSWYQQTPGQGLQFLFEYFSETQRNKGNFPGRFSGRQFSNSRSEMNVSTLELGDSALYLCASSLGDISNQPQHFGDGTRLSIL.

There are many counts of this clonotype. The rearrangement links TRBV5-1 to TRBJ2-5; the match to TRBD1 covers 8 bases. The CDR3 extends over 13 amino acids. With 4 bases clipped from V and 3 bases from J, the junction kept 2 bases outside the gene matches. Germline V gene sequence: CDR1 SGHRS, CDR2 YFSETQ. The CDR3 here is CASSGQGEETQYF. The CDR3 region has the DNA TGCGCCAGCAGCGGACAGGGAGAAGAGACCCAGTACTTC.

This chain connects TRBV7-3 to TRBJ2-3, with D possibly being TRBD2 (6 bases). V was pared by 3 bases and J by 9 bases, with 10 bases between. The germline CDR1 and CDR2 sequences are SGHTA and FQGTGA. The CDR3 length is 12 residues. CDR3 DNA: TGTGCCAGCAGCTTCGTCGCGGGGACGCAGTATTTT. Protein sequence: CASSFVAGTQYF.

This clonotype was counted a few times. The J gene is TRBJ2-3, the V gene TRBV7-6; the D is unclear. The CDR3 covers 15 residues. Trimming left V 2 bases short and J 3 bases short, with 12 bases between. The germline CDR1 and CDR2 sequences are SGHVS and FNYEAQ. DNA for the CDR3: TGTGCCAGCAGCTTAATGGAATTGGGGACAGATACGCAGTATTTT. Its protein is CASSLMELGTDTQYF.

This sequence joins TRBV1 and TRBJ2-1. TRBV1 is assigned pseudogene status. The CDR3 spans 15 residues. CDR3 region: CTSKRKPSSYNEHFF. The CDR3, as DNA: TGTACCAGCAAAAGAAAGCCGAGCTCCTACAATGAGCACTTCTTC.